Listed here are 27 T cell receptor beta chains from one sample, sequenced in a study of vaccination effects on CD4 cells after COVID-19. Their antigens remain unidentified. The assay was immunoSEQ multiplex PCR, and TCRdb's table has in-frame clones only and misses some. The sample contains nearly 45,000 clones, around 74% of which appear only once. Under the ViraFEST assay, PBMC were stimulated with viral peptide pools so that antigen-specific CD4+ T cells expanded. Sequencing was performed afterwards. Culturing for 9 to 10 days preceded CD4+ T cell isolation. A PCR test confirmed that the person had SARS-CoV-2 infection between March and December 2020. The source was CD4+ T cells from PBMCs cultured with a peptide pool, collected before COVID-19 vaccination. These receptors originate from a human donor who had a prior SARS-CoV-2 infection.

The CDR3, as DNA: TGTGCCAGCAGCCCCACTGGGGATCCCCGAAGCCCTTACAATGAGCAGTTCTTC. Translation: CASSPTGDPRSPYNEQFF. The J gene is TRBJ2-1, the V gene TRBV7-9, with D unclear. Trimming stripped 5 bases from V and 4 bases from J, with 24 bases between. The CDR3 extends over 18 amino acids. Germline V gene lookup returns CDR1 SEHNR and CDR2 FQNEAQ (reference sequence).

The chain carries TRBV14 and TRBJ2-3; 8 bases are a match to TRBD1. V lost 4 bases, J lost 2 bases, and 8 bases stayed unmatched. Germline lookup yields CDR1 SGHDN and CDR2 FVKESK. This CDR3 spans 16 amino acids. CDR3 in amino acids: CASSLERTGFTDTQYF. CDR3 bases: TGTGCCAGCAGCCTAGAGCGGACAGGGTTCACAGATACGCAGTATTTT.

The rearrangement uses TRBV6-5 and TRBJ2-7, with 12 bases matching TRBD2. Losses at the gene ends were 5 bases for V and 4 bases for J; bases not matched to a gene: 6. Germline V gene lookup returns CDR1 MNHEY and CDR2 SVGAGI. The CDR3 runs to 15 residues. CDR3 sequence reads: CASSQPGTSGYEQYF. The CDR3 DNA sequence: TGTGCCAGCAGTCAACCAGGGACTAGCGGGTACGAGCAGTACTTC.

The V call is TRBV15, the J call TRBJ2-1, with a tentative D call TRBD1 (5 bases). V was trimmed by 3 bases and J by 8 bases, leaving 17 bases between them. The CDR3 is 15 amino acids. Germline CDR1 LNHNV, CDR2 YYDKDF (reference sequence). The CDR3 loop reads CATSSRVTSSDEQFF. As DNA, the CDR3 is TGTGCCACCAGCAGCAGGGTGACCTCTTCGGATGAGCAGTTCTTC. The full variable domain, with the rest looked up from reference TRBV15 and TRBJ2-1, is DAMVIQNPRYQVTQFGKPVTLSCSQTLNHNVMYWYQQKSSQAPKLLFHYYDKDFNNEADTPDNFQSRRPNTSFCFLDIRSPGLGDTAMYLCATSSRVTSSDEQFFGPGTRLTVL.

The CDR3 sequence: CASSLRGTGADTGELFF. For the CDR3, the DNA is TGCGCCAGCAGCTTGAGAGGGACAGGGGCGGACACCGGGGAGCTGTTTTTT. The chain is built from TRBV5-1 and TRBJ2-2, with 10 bases aligning to TRBD1. The CDR3 sequence is 17 residues long. The germline gives CDR1 SGHRS, CDR2 YFSETQ. J gave up 3 bases and V 1 base, and 6 bases lay outside the gene matches.

V is TRBV6-5 and J is TRBJ1-4; D might be TRBD1 (5 bases). The CDR3 contains 12 residues. The V end was cut by 0 bases, the J end by 10 bases, with 6 bases between. Germline lookup yields CDR1 MNHEY and CDR2 SVGAGI. The CDR3 spells CASSYSQGKLFF. The CDR3, as DNA: TGTGCCAGCAGTTACTCGCAGGGAAAACTGTTTTTT.

This clone was picked up one time. The rearrangement uses TRBV29-1 and TRBJ2-3, with D maybe TRBD2 (6 bases). From germline, CDR1 is SQVTM and CDR2 ANQGSEA. The V end lost 4 bases, the J end lost 3 bases, and 17 bases lay between the germline ends. CDR3 size: 15 residues. The CDR3 DNA sequence: TGCAGCGTTGGAGGAGGAGGGGTAGGGACAGATACGCAGTATTTT. Translation: CSVGGGGVGTDTQYF.

The chain carries TRBV18 and TRBJ1-2; TRBD1 aligns across 8 bases. This CDR3 has 16 amino acids. The V and J ends lost 3 bases and 4 bases, in that order; junction bases with no gene match: 10. Germline lookup yields CDR1 KGHSH and CDR2 LQKENI. The CDR3 is CASSPVAAGGSYGYTF. The CDR3 DNA is TGTGCCAGCTCACCCGTGGCGGCAGGGGGCAGCTATGGCTACACCTTC.

The V gene is TRBV6-6, the J gene TRBJ1-2; D unclear. V gave up 9 bases and J gave up 4 bases, with 12 bases separating them. The CDR3 extends over 12 amino acids. Germline CDR1 reads MNHNY; CDR2 reads SVGAGI (reference sequence). This CDR3 reads CASSFGVYGYTF. DNA of the CDR3: TGTGCCAGTTCCTTTGGTGTCTATGGCTACACCTTC.

V is TRBV7-9 and J is TRBJ2-5, with a tentative D call TRBD2 (6 bases). V was clipped by 4 bases and J by 5 bases, with 17 bases between them. Germline CDR1 and CDR2: SEHNR and FQNEAQ (reference sequence). The CDR3 covers 15 residues. CDR3 sequence reads: CASSSYARDFETQYF. The CDR3 coding sequence is TGTGCCAGCAGCTCCTACGCCAGGGACTTCGAGACCCAGTACTTC.

The chain employs TRBV4-3 and TRBJ2-1; D may be TRBD2 (7 bases). Trimming took off 0 bases at V and 6 bases at J, with 12 bases between the two ends. Germline V gives CDR1 LGHNA, CDR2 YSLEER. The CDR3 covers 15 residues. The DNA of the CDR3 is TGCGCCAGCAGCCAAGATTACGGGGGGCGCAATGAGCAGTTCTTC. Protein sequence: CASSQDYGGRNEQFF.

This rearrangement joins TRBV2 to TRBJ1-1, with D uncertain. The CDR3 length is 12 residues. V shed 6 bases and J shed 5 bases, with 10 bases lying between them. Germline V CDR1 and CDR2: SNHLY, FYNNEI. The CDR3 region is CASSTSGTEAFF. The CDR3 nucleotides are TGTGCCAGCAGCACTTCCGGGACTGAAGCTTTCTTT.

This chain joins TRBV7-2 and TRBJ1-5, with unresolved D. The V gene's germline CDR1 is SGHTA and CDR2 FQGNSA. The CDR3 contains 14 residues. Trimming took off 1 base at V and 8 bases at J, with 12 bases between the two ends. CDR3 nucleotide sequence: TGTGCCAGCAGCTTAGTGGTGAGCTATGAGCCCCAGCATTTT. Its protein is CASSLVVSYEPQHF.

This clone was detected a few times. The V and J genes are TRBV11-2 and TRBJ2-3; a possible D gene is TRBD1 (5 bases). Trimming removed 5 bases at V and 0 bases at J, with 15 bases between. Germline lookup yields CDR1 SGHAT and CDR2 FQNNGV. The CDR3 has 16 residues. The CDR3 loop is CASSMTVGDSTDTQYF. The CDR3 coding sequence is TGTGCCAGCAGCATGACGGTAGGGGATAGCACAGATACGCAGTATTTT.

This clone was detected only once. The chain couples TRBV18 to TRBJ2-3; 9 bases agree with TRBD2. The germline gives CDR1 KGHSH, CDR2 LQKENI. The CDR3 spans 14 residues. Trimming removed 4 bases from V and 4 bases from J; junction bases left unmatched: 3. The CDR3 DNA reads TGTGCCAGCTCACATAGCGGGAGTTCAGATACGCAGTATTTT. Protein product: CASSHSGSSDTQYF.

The V and J genes are TRBV2 and TRBJ1-1, with D perhaps matching TRBD1 (5 bases). Per the germline V gene, CDR1 is SNHLY and CDR2 is FYNNEI. This CDR3 has 13 residues. V lost 8 bases and J lost 0, with 10 bases in between. This chain's CDR3 is CASQQEVNTEAFF. The CDR3 coding sequence is TGTGCCAGCCAACAGGAGGTGAACACTGAAGCTTTCTTT.

This rearrangement joins TRBV6-2 or TRBV6-3 to TRBJ1-4, with D unresolved. Germline-derived CDR1 and CDR2 are MNHEY and SVGEGT. V gave up 3 bases and J gave up 8 bases, with 16 bases separating them. The CDR3 length is 15 residues. CDR3 nucleotide sequence: TGTGCCAGCAGTTATGTAGAGGGCATTCGCGAAAAACTGTTTTTT. Translating it yields CASSYVEGIREKLFF.

CDR3 in amino acids: CASSLGLSGANVLTF. CDR3 coding DNA: TGTGCCAGCAGCTTGGGGCTCTCTGGGGCCAACGTCCTGACTTTC. This rearrangement joins TRBV5-6 to TRBJ2-6; D remains ambiguous. The germline gives CDR1 SGHDT, CDR2 YYEEEE. Trimming shortened V by 0 bases and J by 0 bases, and 4 bases separated the two germline ends. The CDR3 covers 15 residues.

V gene TRBV11-3 combines with J gene TRBJ2-1; D ambiguous. This CDR3 has 14 amino acids. Germline-derived CDR1 and CDR2 are SGHNT and YENEEA. Between the trimmed V and J ends, which lost 4 bases and 10 bases, there was a span of 17 bases. The CDR3 region has the DNA TGTGCCAGCAGCTCGAAATCGGCATCCCGGGAGCAGTTCTTC. Its protein product is CASSSKSASREQFF.

This chain uses TRBV9 with TRBJ2-6; either TRBD1 or TRBD2 may supply D (5 bases each). The V gene's germline CDR1 is SGDLS and CDR2 YYNGEE. With 0 bases removed from V and 2 bases from J, the gap between germline ends came to 9 bases. The CDR3 totals 16 residues. Here the CDR3 reads CASSVGWGTGANVLTF. In nucleotides, the CDR3 is TGTGCCAGCAGCGTAGGGTGGGGGACTGGGGCCAACGTCCTGACTTTC.

The rearrangement links TRBV5-1 to TRBJ2-2, with D maybe TRBD2 (6 bases). This CDR3 region has 15 residues. Germline V gene lookup returns CDR1 SGHRS and CDR2 YFSETQ. The ends were cut back, 2 bases at V and 0 bases at J, with 8 bases in the middle. The CDR3 is CASSFGGPNTGELFF. CDR3 nucleotides: TGCGCCAGCAGCTTTGGAGGGCCGAACACCGGGGAGCTGTTTTTT.

This chain links TRBV20-1 with TRBJ1-4; D unresolved. This CDR3 has 16 amino acids. Germline CDR1 is DFQATT and CDR2 is SNEGSKA (reference sequence). The V and J ends lost 3 bases and 0 bases respectively, with 14 bases between them. The CDR3 nucleotides read TGCAGTGCTAGTACAGCCAAAGCTGCAACTAATGAAAAACTGTTTTTT. Translating gives CSASTAKAATNEKLFF.

This sequence joins TRBV20-1 and TRBJ2-1; D is unresolved. V was pared by 3 bases and J by 8 bases, with 8 bases between. Germline-derived CDR1 and CDR2 are DFQATT and SNEGSKA (reference sequence). The CDR3 is 11 residues long. The CDR3 DNA reads as TGCAGTGCTAGTATCGGCGATGAGCAGTTCTTC. Translating gives CSASIGDEQFF.

This rearrangement joins TRBV18 to TRBJ2-3, with D tentatively TRBD2 (6 bases). Trimming stripped 3 bases from V and 4 bases from J, with 14 bases between. Germline V CDR1 and CDR2: KGHSH, LQKENI. This CDR3 is 15 amino acids long. The CDR3, as DNA: TGTGCCAGCTCACCTCAGACTAGTGAGGCAGATACGCAGTATTTT. Amino acids: CASSPQTSEADTQYF.

J is TRBJ2-3 and V is TRBV5-1; TRBD2 might be the D (5 bases). The V gene's germline CDR1 is SGHRS and CDR2 YFSETQ. The V and J ends lost 0 bases and 6 bases respectively, with 11 bases between them. This CDR3 is 14 amino acids long. The CDR3 here is CASSLASSFDTQYF. DNA of the CDR3: TGCGCCAGCAGCTTGGCCTCTAGCTTCGATACGCAGTATTTT.

The count of this clone is one. This chain connects TRBV10-2 to TRBJ1-4; TRBD1 matches 7 bases. There are 14 residues in the CDR3. J lost 8 bases, V lost 7 bases, and 10 bases had no gene match. Germline V gene data show CDR1 as WSHSY and CDR2 as SAAADI. CDR3: CASTRDSSLEKLFF. The CDR3 nucleotides read TGCGCCAGCACCAGGGACAGCTCTTTGGAAAAACTGTTTTTT.

The count of this clone is one. As DNA, the CDR3 is TGTGCCAGTAGTAGAACTAGCGGGAGGCATGGAGAGACCCAGTACTTC. Translation: CASSRTSGRHGETQYF. The chain is built from TRBV19 and TRBJ2-5; TRBD2 aligns across 12 bases. V was pared by 4 bases and J by 4 bases, with 7 bases of the junction left unmatched. Per germline, CDR1 LNHDA and CDR2 SQIVND (reference sequence). CDR3 size: 16 residues.